These 7 T cell receptor beta chains came from one sample sequenced in a study of PD-1 blockade in mismatch repair-deficient tumors. The table came from immunoSEQ multiplex PCR; TCRdb's copy has only in-frame clones and leaves some out. This table has more than 85,000 clones, roughly four fifths appearing once. The sample in question was peripheral blood, obtained approximately 36 weeks after starting pembrolizumab. The source of these receptors is an adult with mismatch repair-deficient cancer.

V gene TRBV11-2 combines with J gene TRBJ1-3, with TRBD1 as a possible D gene (5 bases). The germline V and J ends were trimmed by 3 bases and 0 bases, with 12 bases remaining between them. The CDR3 spans 16 residues. Germline V gene lookup returns CDR1 SGHAT and CDR2 FQNNGV. CDR3 sequence: CASSFPGRLSGNTIYF. CDR3 DNA sequence: TGTGCCAGCAGCTTTCCGGGGCGGCTCTCTGGAAACACCATATATTTT.

About this clone itself: The same CDR3 can be traced to other DNA sequences in this sample. The V call is TRBV5-6, the J call TRBJ2-3, with D uncertain. V was cut by 0 bases and J by 6 bases, with 5 bases left in between. Germline CDR1 reads SGHDT; CDR2 reads YYEEEE. CDR3 size: 12 residues. CDR3 protein: CASSLGSDTQYF. For the CDR3, the DNA is TGTGCCAGCAGCTTGGGATCGGATACGCAGTATTTT.

The chain couples TRBV7-3 to TRBJ2-3, with 12 nucleotides matching TRBD2. There are 16 residues in the CDR3. Losses at the gene ends were 5 bases for V and 1 base for J; bases not matched to a gene: 4. Germline V gene sequence: CDR1 SGHTA, CDR2 FQGTGA. CDR3 DNA sequence: TGTGCCAGCAGCCCGAGACTAGCGGGAGGCACAGATACGCAGTATTTT. Protein sequence: CASSPRLAGGTDTQYF.

This clone was found a few times. The CDR3, as DNA: TGTGCCAGCGGGCGGGGACAAGTGGGCACCGGGGAGCTGTTTTTT. It specifies CASGRGQVGTGELFF. The chain recombines TRBV25-1 with TRBJ2-2, with D perhaps being TRBD1 or TRBD2 (6 bases each). Germline V gene sequence: CDR1 MGHDK, CDR2 SYGVNS. This CDR3 has 15 amino acids. V was pared by 8 bases and J by 4 bases, with 17 bases between.

J is TRBJ1-1 and V is TRBV5-6; TRBD1 might be the D (5 bases). The germline gives CDR1 SGHDT, CDR2 YYEEEE. The V and J ends lost 1 base and 2 bases respectively, with 6 bases between them. CDR3 length: 13 amino acids. As DNA, the CDR3 is TGTGCCAGCAGCTTGCAGGGAAACACTGAAGCTTTCTTT. Its protein is CASSLQGNTEAFF.

The chain employs TRBV7-3 and TRBJ1-4; no definite D call. Per germline, CDR1 SGHTA and CDR2 FQGTGA. The CDR3 spans 13 residues. The V end lost 8 bases, the J end lost 8 bases, and 15 bases lay between the germline ends. CDR3 residues: CASSERKGEKLFF. CDR3 nucleotide sequence: TGTGCCAGCTCGGAGCGAAAGGGCGAAAAACTGTTTTTT.

The chain employs TRBV18 and TRBJ1-3; D is perhaps TRBD1 (5 bases). Trimming shortened V by 3 bases and J by 0 bases, and 9 bases separated the two germline ends. The germline gives CDR1 KGHSH, CDR2 LQKENI. This CDR3 comprises 15 residues. In nucleotides, the CDR3 is TGTGCCAGCTCACCCGGGACGGCCTCTGGAAACACCATATATTTT. Protein product: CASSPGTASGNTIYF.